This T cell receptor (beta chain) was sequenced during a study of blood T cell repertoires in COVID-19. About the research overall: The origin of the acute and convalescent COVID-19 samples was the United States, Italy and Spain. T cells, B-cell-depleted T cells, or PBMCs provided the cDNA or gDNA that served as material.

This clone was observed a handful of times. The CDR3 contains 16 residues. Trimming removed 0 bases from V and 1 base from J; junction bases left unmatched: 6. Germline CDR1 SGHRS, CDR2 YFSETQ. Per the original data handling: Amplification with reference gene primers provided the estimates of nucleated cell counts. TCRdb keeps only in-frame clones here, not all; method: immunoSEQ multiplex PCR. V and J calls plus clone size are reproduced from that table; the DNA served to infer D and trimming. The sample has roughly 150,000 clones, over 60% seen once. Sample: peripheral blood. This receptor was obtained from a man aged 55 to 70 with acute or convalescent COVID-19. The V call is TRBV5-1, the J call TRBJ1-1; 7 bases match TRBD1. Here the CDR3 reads CASSLGAGTANTEAFF. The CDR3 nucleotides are TGCGCCAGCAGCTTGGGGGCTGGGACAGCGAACACTGAAGCTTTCTTT. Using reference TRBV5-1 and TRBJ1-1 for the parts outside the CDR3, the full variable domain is KAGVTQTPRYLIKTRGQQVTLSCSPISGHRSVSWYQQTPGQGLQFLFEYFSETQRNKGNFPGRFSGRQFSNSRSEMNVSTLELGDSALYLCASSLGAGTANTEAFFGQGTRLTVV.